Each of the 23 T cell receptor beta chains below was sequenced from the same sample in a study of blood T cell repertoires in COVID-19. Assay: immunoSEQ multiplex PCR; the TCRdb copy retains only in-frame clones and omits some. The sample contains roughly 100,000 clones, less than 85% of which appear only once. The source material was peripheral blood. These receptors came from a man aged 70-80 years with active or convalescent COVID-19.

The V call is TRBV18, the J call TRBJ1-4; D possibly corresponds to TRBD1 (5 bases). Deletions cut 4 bases from V and 4 bases from J, with 10 bases between. The CDR3 runs 14 residues. In germline, CDR1 is KGHSH, CDR2 LQKENI. DNA for the CDR3: TGTGCCAGCTCACTGACAGCAATTAATGAAAAACTGTTTTTT. This translates into CASSLTAINEKLFF.

The gene calls are TRBV13 and TRBJ1-3; a possible D gene is TRBD1 (5 bases). Looked up from germline, CDR1 is PRHDT and CDR2 is FYEKMQ (reference sequence). Between the trimmed V and J ends, which lost 5 bases and 8 bases, there was a span of 19 bases. This CDR3 is 15 amino acids long. CDR3 coding DNA: TGTGCCAGCAGCCCCCCCCGGGGGGTAATAGACACCATATATTTT. It specifies CASSPPRGVIDTIYF.

The chain uses TRBV19 and TRBJ1-5, with TRBD1 identical over 7 bases. Germline V gene data show CDR1 as LNHDA and CDR2 as SQIVND (reference sequence). V lost 5 bases to trimming and J lost 6 bases; unmatched junction nucleotides: 10. The CDR3 sequence is 15 residues long. The CDR3 is CASSLTGEGAQPQHF. CDR3 nucleotide sequence: TGTGCCAGTAGTTTAACAGGCGAGGGGGCTCAGCCCCAGCATTTT.

CDR3 nucleotide sequence: TGCGCCAGCACCCTCCCGGGGGGAGAGAACACTGAAGCTTTCTTT. Translated: CASTLPGGENTEAFF. V is TRBV5-1 and J is TRBJ1-1, with a possible D match to TRBD1 (5 bases). From germline, CDR1 is SGHRS and CDR2 YFSETQ. Trimming removed 6 bases from V and 1 base from J, with 16 bases in between. The CDR3 is made up of 15 amino acids.

This clone was counted only a few times. The gene calls are TRBV6-5 and TRBJ2-7; D possibly corresponds to TRBD2 (6 bases). With 7 bases removed from V and 1 base from J, the gap between germline ends came to 17 bases. The CDR3 runs 15 residues. Per germline, CDR1 MNHEY and CDR2 SVGAGI. Written as DNA, the CDR3 is TGTGCCAGCACTAAGGGACTCCACCCTTCCTACGAGCAGTACTTC. Translated, it gives CASTKGLHPSYEQYF.

The rearrangement links TRBV11-2 to TRBJ2-1; weak D call: TRBD2 (8 bases). Between the trimmed V and J ends, which lost 1 base and 8 bases, there was a span of 24 bases. The V gene's germline CDR1 is SGHAT and CDR2 FQNNGV. The CDR3 is 18 amino acids. CDR3 amino acids: CASSLVAGTRGQMYEQFF. DNA for the CDR3: TGTGCCAGCAGCTTAGTGGCGGGGACTAGGGGACAGATGTATGAGCAGTTCTTC.

The chain is built from TRBV7-9 and TRBJ2-1; D perhaps matches TRBD2 (5 bases). Germline CDR1 is SEHNR and CDR2 is FQNEAQ (reference sequence). CDR3 length: 15 residues. Deletions cut 1 base from V and 8 bases from J, with 15 bases between. The CDR3: CASSLDPGRSDEQFF. The CDR3 coding sequence is TGTGCCAGCAGCTTAGATCCCGGTCGTAGCGATGAGCAGTTCTTC.

The CDR3 sequence is CASSLDGGNTEAFF. CDR3 bases: TGTGCCAGCAGCTTGGACGGAGGGAACACTGAAGCTTTCTTT. The V call is TRBV5-6, the J call TRBJ1-1; the D is unclear. CDR1 is SGHDT and CDR2 is YYEEEE in the germline V gene. Trimming removed 0 bases at V and 1 base at J, with 7 bases between. This CDR3 region has 14 residues.

The chain is built from TRBV5-1 and TRBJ1-4, with 9 bases identical to TRBD1. The junction had 7 bases not matched to a gene; V was cut back by 2 bases and J by 8 bases. The CDR3 length is 15 residues. Germline assignment: CDR1 SGHRS and CDR2 YFSETQ. This CDR3 reads CASSFMGQGEEKLFF. CDR3 bases: TGCGCCAGCAGCTTTATGGGACAGGGTGAAGAAAAACTGTTTTTT.

The J gene is TRBJ2-5, the V gene TRBV19, with D possibly matching TRBD2 (5 bases). CDR1 and CDR2 (germline): LNHDA, SQIVND (reference sequence). CDR3 length: 15 residues. V gave up 5 bases and J gave up 2 bases, with 15 bases separating them. In DNA form, the CDR3 reads TGTGCCAGTAGTGAGGGTGGACGTCCTCAAGAGACCCAGTACTTC. Encoded protein: CASSEGGRPQETQYF.

The gene calls are TRBV13 and TRBJ1-1, with D unresolved. Trimming removed 6 bases at V and 4 bases at J, with 12 bases between. CDR3 length: 13 residues. Germline V gives CDR1 PRHDT, CDR2 FYEKMQ (reference sequence). The CDR3 sequence: CASRSGLSTEAFF. CDR3 nucleotide sequence: TGTGCCAGCAGATCCGGACTGAGCACTGAAGCTTTCTTT.

This chain uses TRBV29-1 with TRBJ1-2, with TRBD1 identical over 7 bases. The CDR3 runs 12 residues. Germline lookup yields CDR1 SQVTM and CDR2 ANQGSEA. V lost 4 bases, J lost 4 bases, and 3 bases stayed unmatched. This chain's CDR3 is CSVVTGVYGYTF. The CDR3 DNA reads as TGCAGCGTTGTAACAGGGGTCTATGGCTACACCTTC.

This chain uses TRBV24-1 with TRBJ2-7; TRBD1 matches 8 bases. This CDR3 is built from 15 residues. Germline trimming cut 4 bases from V and 3 bases from J; bases unmatched to any gene: 7. In germline, CDR1 is KGHDR, CDR2 SFDVKD. CDR3 DNA: TGTGCCACCAGTGACCCTCAGGGGGCTTACTACGAGCAGTACTTC. Its translation is CATSDPQGAYYEQYF.

The rearrangement links TRBV10-3 to TRBJ2-2, with a weak D call TRBD1 (6 bases). The CDR3 is made up of 14 amino acids. Germline assignment: CDR1 ENHRY and CDR2 SYGVKD. V was shortened by 3 bases and J by 5 bases, with 10 bases between the two germline ends. The CDR3 here is CAISEGQQTGELFF. CDR3 sequence (DNA): TGTGCCATCAGTGAAGGACAGCAAACCGGGGAGCTGTTTTTT.

The chain links TRBV20-1 to TRBJ1-4; D unclear. With 3 bases removed from V and 4 bases from J, the gap between germline ends came to 3 bases. CDR3 length: 11 residues. Germline values: CDR1 DFQATT, CDR2 SNEGSKA (reference sequence). The CDR3 DNA reads TGCAGTGCTAGCGGTAATGAAAAACTGTTTTTT. It encodes CSASGNEKLFF.

This clone was seen only a few times. The chain couples TRBV9 to TRBJ1-2; 7 nucleotides line up with TRBD1. The CDR3 has 15 amino acids. Germline CDR1 is SGDLS and CDR2 is YYNGEE. V gave up 0 bases and J gave up 6 bases; unmatched junction bases: 8. The CDR3 DNA follows: TGTGCCAGCAGCGTAGACGTCCAGGGGGGAAATGGCTACACCTTC. This gives the protein CASSVDVQGGNGYTF.

This chain joins TRBV15 and TRBJ2-1, with D possibly TRBD1 on 5 matching bases. The CDR3 runs 14 residues. V was trimmed by 1 base and J by 9 bases, leaving 13 bases between them. Germline V gene lookup returns CDR1 LNHNV and CDR2 YYDKDF (reference sequence). The DNA for the CDR3 is TGTGCCACCAGCAGAGGCCCAGGGTCGGGTGAGCAGTTCTTC. Protein product: CATSRGPGSGEQFF.

V gene TRBV6-6 combines with J gene TRBJ1-1, with 9 nucleotides matching TRBD1. This CDR3 has 15 residues. CDR1 and CDR2 from the germline V gene are MNHNY and SVGAGI (reference sequence). V shed 1 base and J 7 bases; nucleotides not matched to a gene: 7. CDR3 loop: CASSYYVGQGIEAFF. CDR3 DNA: TGTGCCAGCAGTTACTACGTGGGACAGGGTATTGAAGCTTTCTTT.

The chain couples TRBV28 to TRBJ2-2, with TRBD2 matching over 10 bases. CDR1 MDHEN and CDR2 SYDVKM come from the germline V gene. Germline trimming cut 6 bases from V and 5 bases from J; bases unmatched to any gene: 3. This CDR3 has 14 residues. The CDR3 loop reads CASSRTSGTGELFF. The DNA for the CDR3 is TGTGCCAGCAGCCGGACTAGCGGTACCGGGGAGCTGTTTTTT.

This chain joins TRBV5-1 and TRBJ2-3, with 15 bases that match TRBD2. Germline CDR1 reads SGHRS; CDR2 reads YFSETQ. The CDR3 sequence is 18 residues long. V was clipped by 4 bases and J by 3 bases; unmatched bases: 9. CDR3 nucleotide sequence: TGCGCCAGCAGCCGAGGACTAGCGGGAGGGGTACGTACAGATACGCAGTATTTT. It specifies CASSRGLAGGVRTDTQYF.

The chain employs TRBV5-6 and TRBJ1-1; no definite D call. The V gene's germline CDR1 is SGHDT and CDR2 YYEEEE. The germline V and J ends were trimmed by 0 bases and 8 bases, with 11 bases remaining between them. This CDR3 spans 13 amino acids. The CDR3 here is CASSLGEALEAFF. The DNA for the CDR3 is TGTGCCAGCAGCTTGGGGGAGGCCCTAGAAGCTTTCTTT.

The genes are TRBV23-1 and TRBJ2-7; D possibly corresponds to TRBD1 (5 bases). TRBV23-1 is identified as an open reading frame with a role that is uncertain. CDR3 length: 15 amino acids. V lost 0 bases to trimming and J lost 6 bases, with 15 bases between them. CDR3 in amino acids: CASSQSPDKGVEQYF. As DNA, the CDR3 is TGCGCCAGCAGTCAATCTCCGGACAAAGGCGTCGAGCAGTACTTC.

The rearrangement links TRBV5-1 to TRBJ2-5, with D tentatively TRBD1 (6 bases). The CDR3 consists of 16 residues. Per the germline V gene, CDR1 is SGHRS and CDR2 is YFSETQ. V was clipped by 4 bases and J by 3 bases, with 19 bases between them. The CDR3 loop is CASSLKPMDSEETQYF. CDR3 in DNA: TGCGCCAGCAGCCTTAAGCCGATGGACAGTGAAGAGACCCAGTACTTC.